This record concerns one T cell receptor (beta chain) sequence. Its antigen remains undetermined. Nothing much larger sits one base from this clone, and base qualities are not available. The data belong to a study of OX40 agonist ivuxolimab in advanced cancers. Background for the entire study: Ivuxolimab was an agonistic, fully human IgG2 monoclonal antibody directed against OX40 (CD134), a costimulatory receptor. Intravenous ivuxolimab was administered to patients every 2 weeks at six dose levels: 0.01, 0.1, 0.3, 1.5, 3 and 10 mg/kg. Of the approximately 50 dose-escalation patients, hepatocellular carcinoma was present in approximately 20, melanoma in roughly 15, renal cell carcinoma in 9 and head and neck cancer in 9. The dose-escalation cohort was approximately 83% male with a mean age of about 60 years, ranging from roughly 23 to 79. Patients were allowed to have had prior anti-PD-1, anti-PD-L1 or anti-CTLA-4 therapy, and approximately 40% of the dose-escalation patients had previously received checkpoint inhibitors. Partial responses occurred in three dose-escalation patients, of whom one had hepatocellular carcinoma and two had cutaneous melanoma. The point of sequencing TCRbeta in the periphery was to test whether ivuxolimab changed TCR sequence diversity and drove clonal T-cell expansion. The paper covers the monotherapy dose-escalation part of the phase I ivuxolimab trial, which included N ≈ 50 patients.

Broad study findings and their caveats: Clonal expansion of both CD4+ and CD8+ blood T cells was observed from baseline to week 6 at doses 0.1 to 3.0 mg/kg. Antigen specificity was not determined for the clonally expanded peripheral T cells. After ivuxolimab, CD8+ T cells had more expanded clones than CD4+ T cells on average. Low levels of normalized T-cell clonal expansion were also shown by some nonresponding patients. In the 0.1-3.0 mg/kg groups, partial responders had among the lowest normalized peripheral clonal expansion, particularly in CD8+ T cells.

The germline V end is reduced by 1 base and the J end by 5 bases; junction bases left unmatched: 13. Taken from the germline V gene, the CDR1 and CDR2 loops are LGHNA and YSLEER. From cysteine to phenylalanine, the CDR3 is 18 amino acids long. Solely the CDR3 DNA is kept, with 54 bases framed from the first base. Patients with a history of autoimmune disease or receiving systemic immunosuppression were excluded from the trial. Peripheral blood for TCR sequencing was collected from all dose cohorts at baseline, on cycle 4 day 1, and on cycle 7 day 1. Samples came from an open-label, multicenter, first-in-human phase I dose-escalation trial of ivuxolimab. Adults with locally advanced or metastatic head and neck squamous cell, hepatocellular, melanoma or renal cell carcinoma were enrolled in the trial. Before TCR sequencing, CD4+ T cells and CD8+ T cells were sorted from peripheral blood as separate populations.

Genomic DNA was isolated from the sorted cells so that the TCRbeta CDR3 region could be sequenced. TCRbeta CDR3 regions were sequenced using the immunoSEQ Assay. TCRdb retrieved this table from immuneACCESS and kept in-frame rearrangements only. Not all clones are present; in checked studies, unresolved V genes account for under half, and no reason is known for the remainder. The sample table shows 60,000 to 75,000 clones, and around 82% are seen once. The ten top clones hold roughly 7.9% of the sample. The TCR comes from an adult with an advanced solid tumor such as melanoma, head and neck, liver or kidney cancer. The V gene is TRBV4-3 and the J gene is TRBJ2-2; 7 bases in the junction line up with TRBD1. The input for sequencing was CD4+ or CD8+ T cells sorted from blood, taken in a trial of the OX40 agonist ivuxolimab. The CDR3 in this case is CASSQAIPGQTHTGELFF. The nucleotide sequence is TGCGCCAGCAGCCAAGCCATTCCGGGACAGACCCATACCGGGGAGCTGTTTTTT.